The 2 T cell receptor beta chains below were found in one sample sequenced in a study of a mutant IDH1 vaccine in newly diagnosed glioma. Their antigen targets remain unknown. Stated time point: week 5, during vaccination. Every single dose of the vaccine, 300 ug of mutant IDH1 20-mer peptide, came with topical imiquimod. Profiled with immunoSEQ multiplex PCR; TCRdb holds only in-frame clones, not every one. The sample records over 45,000 clones, 80% to 90% being singletons. Specimen: PBMCs, collected from a glioma patient whose treatment included an IDH1 peptide vaccine. The receptors come from a woman aged 45-59 years with glioma.

The CDR3 is CASSQEIGGGVSEQYF. CDR3 nucleotides: TGCGCCAGCAGCCAAGAGATCGGAGGAGGGGTGAGCGAGCAGTACTTC. The chain has TRBV4-3 and TRBJ2-7; possible D gene TRBD2, 6 bases. Germline CDR1 LGHNA, CDR2 YSLEER. Deletions cut 0 bases from V and 6 bases from J, with 18 bases between. The length of the CDR3 is 16 residues.

The chain has TRBV10-3 and TRBJ1-5; D ambiguous. Trimming cost V 6 bases and J 1 base, with 10 bases left between them. In germline, CDR1 is ENHRY, CDR2 SYGVKD. The CDR3 consists of 14 residues. Here the CDR3 DNA reads TGTGCCATCAGCGCATCGGGGAGCAATCAGCCCCAGCATTTT. This translates into CAISASGSNQPQHF.